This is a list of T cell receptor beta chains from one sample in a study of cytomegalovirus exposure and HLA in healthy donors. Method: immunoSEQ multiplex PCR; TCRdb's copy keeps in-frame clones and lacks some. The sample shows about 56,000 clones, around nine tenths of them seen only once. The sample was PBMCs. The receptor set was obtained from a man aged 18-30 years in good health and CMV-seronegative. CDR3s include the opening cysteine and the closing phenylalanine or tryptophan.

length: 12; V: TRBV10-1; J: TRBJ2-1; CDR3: CASSAQGHEQFF
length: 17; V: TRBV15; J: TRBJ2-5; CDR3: CATSSPRLAGVGETQYF
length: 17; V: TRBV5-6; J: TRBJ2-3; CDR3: CASRMRRLALSTDTQYF
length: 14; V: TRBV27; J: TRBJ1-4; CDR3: CARDRDSTNEKLFF
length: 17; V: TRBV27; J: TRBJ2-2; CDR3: CASSLRLAGAGTGELFF
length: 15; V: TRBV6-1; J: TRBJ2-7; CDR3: CASSEQTSGSHEQYF
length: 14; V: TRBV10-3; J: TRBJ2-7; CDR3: CAIRQGTGGHEQYF
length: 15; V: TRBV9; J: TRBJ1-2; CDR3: CASSVNSGGGDGYTF
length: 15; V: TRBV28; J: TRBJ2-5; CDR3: CASSRGTSTQETQYF
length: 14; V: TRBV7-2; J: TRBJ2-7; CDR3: CASSLSGGAYEQYF
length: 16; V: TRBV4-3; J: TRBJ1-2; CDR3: CASSQDLMNRGYGYTF
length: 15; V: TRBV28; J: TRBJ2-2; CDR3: CASRRAAGETGELFF
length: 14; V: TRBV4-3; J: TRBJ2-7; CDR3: CASSQRDSSYEQYF
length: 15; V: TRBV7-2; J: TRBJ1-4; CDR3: CASSLSGSRNEKLFF
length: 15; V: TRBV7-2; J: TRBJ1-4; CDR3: CASSYTGTANEKLFF
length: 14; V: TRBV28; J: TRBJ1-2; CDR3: CASSLGGLDYGYTF
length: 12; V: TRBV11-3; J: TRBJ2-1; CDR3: CASSLGPQEQFF
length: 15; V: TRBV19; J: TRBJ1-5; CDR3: CASSIGTGKGIAQHF
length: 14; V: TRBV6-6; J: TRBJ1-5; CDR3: CASSPEAGYQPQHF
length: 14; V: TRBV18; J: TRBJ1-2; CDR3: CASSPEGQGYGYTF
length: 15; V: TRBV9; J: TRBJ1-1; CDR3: CASSVGGQGVSEAFF
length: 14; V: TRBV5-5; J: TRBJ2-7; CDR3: CASSPIGSRREQYF
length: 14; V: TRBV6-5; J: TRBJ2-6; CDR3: CASSPVVGANVLTF
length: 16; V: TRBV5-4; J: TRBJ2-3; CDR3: CASSREHSGSADTQYF
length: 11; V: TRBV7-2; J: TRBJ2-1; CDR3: CASNVQGEQFF
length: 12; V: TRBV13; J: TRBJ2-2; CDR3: CATAGNTGELFF
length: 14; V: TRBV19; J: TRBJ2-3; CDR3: CASSIGQGADTQYF
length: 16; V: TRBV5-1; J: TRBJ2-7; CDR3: CASSLALGSGSYEQYF
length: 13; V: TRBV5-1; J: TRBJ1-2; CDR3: CASALTPNYGYTF
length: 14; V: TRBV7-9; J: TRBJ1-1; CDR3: CASSLDRSGFEAFF
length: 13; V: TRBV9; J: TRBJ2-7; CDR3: CASGRADTYEQYF
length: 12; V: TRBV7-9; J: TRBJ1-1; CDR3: CASSLGQGLAFF
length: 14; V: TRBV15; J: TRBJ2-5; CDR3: CATSRGTAQETQYF